This entry lists 26 T cell receptor beta chains sequenced from one sample in a study of cytomegalovirus exposure and HLA in healthy donors. PCR involved 60 Vbeta and 13 Jbeta primers. TCRdb's table, derived via immunoSEQ multiplex PCR, lists solely in-frame clones and lacks some. The repertoire holds about 120,000 clones, with less than 85% as singletons. The specimen was PBMCs. The source is a man between 25 and 39 years old in good health and CMV-seropositive.

CDR3 nucleotide sequence: TGTGCCAGCAGCTTGGTGACAGGGGTGGATTCACCCCTCCACTTT. Protein: CASSLVTGVDSPLHF. V gene TRBV5-6 combines with J gene TRBJ1-6, with 8 nucleotides matching TRBD1. CDR1 SGHDT and CDR2 YYEEEE come from the germline V gene. V gave up 0 bases and J gave up 8 bases; unmatched junction bases: 4. This CDR3 has 15 amino acids.

About this clone: The same CDR3 can be traced to other DNA sequences in this sample. This chain uses TRBV27 with TRBJ1-5; D is perhaps TRBD1 (5 bases). Deletions cut 3 bases from V and 4 bases from J, with 7 bases between. Looked up from germline, CDR1 is MNHEY and CDR2 is SMNVEV (reference sequence). The CDR3 length is 13 residues. This CDR3 reads CASSFGGNQPQHF. Written as DNA, the CDR3 is TGTGCCAGCAGTTTTGGGGGGAATCAGCCCCAGCATTTT.

The CDR3, as DNA: TGTGCCAGCAGCCCCTCCCCAGGGGAGAGCCAGCATTTT. This encodes CASSPSPGESQHF. V is TRBV9 and J is TRBJ1-5; a weak D match, TRBD1 (6 bases). V lost 4 bases and J lost 12, with 17 bases in between. This CDR3 contains 13 residues. Per germline, CDR1 SGDLS and CDR2 YYNGEE.

This rearrangement joins TRBV5-1 to TRBJ1-1, with TRBD1 identical over 7 bases. The CDR3 length is 13 residues. Germline lookup yields CDR1 SGHRS and CDR2 YFSETQ. Trimming took 3 bases from V and 1 from J; bases not matched to a gene: 0. The CDR3 region is CASSYRGNTEAFF. The CDR3 bases are TGCGCCAGCAGCTACAGGGGGAACACTGAAGCTTTCTTT. Full variable domain (outside the CDR3, taken from reference TRBV5-1 and TRBJ1-1): KAGVTQTPRYLIKTRGQQVTLSCSPISGHRSVSWYQQTPGQGLQFLFEYFSETQRNKGNFPGRFSGRQFSNSRSEMNVSTLELGDSALYLCASSYRGNTEAFFGQGTRLTVV.

J is TRBJ1-6 and V is TRBV12-5; D is unclear. V was shortened by 2 bases and J by 5 bases, with 16 bases between the two germline ends. The CDR3 length is 17 residues. Per germline, CDR1 LGHNT and CDR2 FRNRAP. The CDR3 sequence is CASGLFVLRVNNSPLHF. The CDR3 bases are TGTGCTAGTGGTTTGTTTGTACTGAGGGTAAATAATTCACCCCTCCACTTT.

The V call is TRBV7-2, the J call TRBJ2-3; 8 bases fit TRBD2. The CDR3 contains 15 residues. The germline V gene has CDR1 SGHTA and CDR2 FQGNSA. J was trimmed by 4 bases and V by 2 bases; bases with no gene match: 5. For the CDR3, the DNA is TGTGCCAGCAGCTTATCGGTAGCGGGGCCAGATACGCAGTATTTT. Amino acid sequence: CASSLSVAGPDTQYF.

The CDR3 spells CASTPRGRSINYGYTF. The CDR3 DNA reads TGCGCCAGCACCCCCAGGGGCAGGTCGATTAACTATGGCTACACCTTC. V and J are TRBV10-2 and TRBJ1-2; possibly TRBD1 for D (6 bases). The V gene's germline CDR1 is WSHSY and CDR2 SAAADI. There are 16 residues in the CDR3. V lost 7 bases and J lost 1, with 19 bases in between.

The chain has TRBV6-1 and TRBJ2-7; D may be TRBD1 (6 bases). Between the trimmed V and J ends, which lost 2 bases and 0 bases, there was a span of 11 bases. The germline gives CDR1 MNHNS, CDR2 SASEGT. This CDR3 is built from 15 residues. CDR3 region: CASSERWGPSYEQYF. DNA for the CDR3: TGTGCCAGCAGTGAAAGGTGGGGGCCCTCCTACGAGCAGTACTTC.

V usage is TRBV10-2 and J usage is TRBJ2-7, with D unclear. The CDR3 covers 12 residues. Germline CDR1 reads WSHSY; CDR2 reads SAAADI. Trimming stripped 9 bases from V and 5 bases from J, with 14 bases between. CDR3 residues: CASGPLSDEQYF. In nucleotides, the CDR3 is TGCGCCAGTGGGCCCCTTTCCGACGAGCAGTACTTC.

J is TRBJ2-7 and V is TRBV7-6; D possibly corresponds to TRBD1 (5 bases). From germline, CDR1 is SGHVS and CDR2 FNYEAQ. The CDR3 totals 14 residues. The germline V and J ends were trimmed by 2 bases and 5 bases, with 13 bases remaining between them. The CDR3 sequence is CASSLSPGKDEQYF. The CDR3 DNA follows: TGTGCCAGCAGCTTATCGCCAGGGAAGGACGAGCAGTACTTC.

This chain connects TRBV10-1 to TRBJ2-3, with TRBD2 matching 13 bases. The CDR3 runs 14 residues. The ends lost 5 bases at V and 7 bases at J; junction bases unmatched: 3. CDR1 and CDR2 from the germline V gene are WNHNN and SYGVQD (reference sequence). The CDR3 region is CASSRTSGGNTQYF. The CDR3 DNA sequence: TGCGCCAGCAGTCGGACTAGCGGGGGCAATACGCAGTATTTT.

This chain uses TRBV5-1 with TRBJ1-2; 7 bases align to TRBD1. The CDR3 is 15 amino acids. V lost 4 bases to trimming and J lost 4 bases; unmatched junction nucleotides: 10. Looked up from germline, CDR1 is SGHRS and CDR2 is YFSETQ. The CDR3: CASSPGQDWGYGYTF. CDR3 bases: TGCGCCAGCAGCCCTGGACAGGATTGGGGCTATGGCTACACCTTC.

This clone has just a few counts. The chain joins TRBV30 to TRBJ1-5; TRBD1 might be the D (6 bases). Germline V gene sequence: CDR1 GTSNPN, CDR2 SVGIG (reference sequence). This CDR3 spans 15 amino acids. V lost 1 base to trimming and J lost 6 bases, with 16 bases between them. The CDR3 DNA reads TGTGCCTGGAGTGGAACCACAGGGTCAAGTCAGCCCCAGCATTTT. It encodes CAWSGTTGSSQPQHF.

The rearrangement uses TRBV4-1 and TRBJ2-1; D is unclear. CDR3 size: 13 residues. The V end was cut by 2 bases, the J end by 5 bases, with 7 bases between. CDR1 MGHRA and CDR2 YSYEKL come from the germline V gene. CDR3 sequence reads: CASSQINNNEQFF. CDR3 bases: TGCGCCAGCAGCCAAATTAATAACAATGAGCAGTTCTTC.

V gene TRBV19 combines with J gene TRBJ1-6, with a weak D call TRBD1 (6 bases). Germline V gives CDR1 LNHDA, CDR2 SQIVND (reference sequence). The CDR3 has 16 amino acids. V lost 4 bases, J lost 8 bases, and 18 bases lay in between. CDR3 amino acids: CASSRRTGRGHSPLHF. Written as DNA, the CDR3 is TGTGCCAGTAGTAGAAGAACAGGGCGTGGACATTCACCCCTCCACTTT.

J is TRBJ1-5 and V is TRBV19, with no clear D. The CDR3 contains 13 residues. From germline, CDR1 is LNHDA and CDR2 SQIVND (reference sequence). Trimming shortened V by 0 bases and J by 6 bases, and 6 bases separated the two germline ends. The CDR3 region has the DNA TGTGCCAGTAGTATAGATTTCAGTCAGCCCCAGCATTTT. Amino acid sequence: CASSIDFSQPQHF.

This clone was observed a handful of times. One end of the junction is discordant with germline, which a read error may explain. The chain employs TRBV7-2 and TRBJ2-7; the match to TRBD2 covers 8 bases. Germline assignment: CDR1 SGHTA and CDR2 FQGNSA. CDR3 length: 13 amino acids. The DNA for the CDR3 is TGTGCCAGCAGCTTAGAAAGCCTAGCGGGCTCCAACTTC. The encoded protein is CASSLESLAGSNF.

J is TRBJ2-7 and V is TRBV18; D ambiguous. Looked up from germline, CDR1 is KGHSH and CDR2 is LQKENI. The CDR3 loop spans 15 amino acids. V dropped 1 base and J dropped 1 base, with 11 bases sitting between them. The CDR3 DNA sequence: TGTGCCAGCTCACCACGGTCTGGTGCGTCCTACGAGCAGTACTTC. Translating it yields CASSPRSGASYEQYF.

This chain uses TRBV28 with TRBJ1-1; D unresolved. Germline loops: CDR1 MDHEN, CDR2 SYDVKM. This CDR3 has 12 residues. V was clipped by 6 bases and J by 7 bases, with 12 bases between them. CDR3 in DNA: TGTGCCAGCAGGCGTTCGGGAGGTGAAGCTTTCTTT. It is translated as CASRRSGGEAFF.

V gene TRBV29-1 combines with J gene TRBJ2-7; TRBD1 agrees at 8 bases. The junction had 5 bases not matched to a gene; V was cut back by 4 bases and J by 3 bases. CDR1 is SQVTM and CDR2 is ANQGSEA in the germline V gene. This CDR3 contains 13 residues. CDR3 sequence: CSVGGTGVYEQYF. The CDR3 nucleotides read TGCAGCGTTGGAGGGACAGGAGTCTACGAGCAGTACTTC.

The V call is TRBV5-5, the J call TRBJ2-5; 8 positions agree with TRBD1. Per the germline V gene, CDR1 is SGHKS and CDR2 is YYEKEE (reference sequence). After removal of 3 bases from V and 5 bases from J, the junction contained 12 bases not matched to a gene. The CDR3 is 16 residues long. CDR3 coding DNA: TGTGCCAGCAGCTCTTCCTTGACAGGGGCTATGGAGACCCAGTACTTC. Amino acids: CASSSSLTGAMETQYF.

The V call is TRBV11-3, the J call TRBJ2-1; D is uncertain. Germline V lookup: CDR1 SGHNT, CDR2 YENEEA. CDR3 length equals 13 residues. The V gene lost 3 bases and the J gene lost 7 bases, with 10 bases spanning the gap. DNA for the CDR3: TGTGCCAGCAGCTTCTCAAGCAATAATGAGCAGTTCTTC. It translates to CASSFSSNNEQFF.

The chain couples TRBV29-1 to TRBJ1-1, with 8 bases matching TRBD1. Trimming removed 4 bases from V and 4 bases from J; junction bases left unmatched: 8. CDR3 length: 14 residues. Germline loops: CDR1 SQVTM, CDR2 ANQGSEA. The CDR3: CSVAPDRVSTEAFF. CDR3 bases: TGCAGCGTTGCGCCGGACAGGGTGTCCACTGAAGCTTTCTTT.

This clone came up a few times. This chain links TRBV4-1 with TRBJ2-7; the match to TRBD1 covers 10 bases. CDR1 and CDR2 from the germline V gene are MGHRA and YSYEKL. With 4 bases clipped from V and 2 bases from J, the junction kept 8 bases outside the gene matches. The CDR3 extends over 16 amino acids. CDR3 DNA: TGCGCCAGCAGCCTAGAACCCGGGACAGGGGCCTACGAGCAGTACTTC. Translating it yields CASSLEPGTGAYEQYF.

The chain carries TRBV14 and TRBJ2-3; maybe TRBD1 (6 bases). The germline V gene encodes CDR1 SGHDN and CDR2 FVKESK. CDR3 size: 15 residues. V was pared by 4 bases and J by 2 bases, with 13 bases between. As DNA, the CDR3 is TGTGCCAGCAGCCCCAGGGGTTTGGCCACAGATACGCAGTATTTT. As protein: CASSPRGLATDTQYF.

This clone was observed a few times. This chain uses TRBV19 with TRBJ1-3; 7 bases are a match to TRBD1. This CDR3 contains 14 residues. Germline V lookup: CDR1 LNHDA, CDR2 SQIVND (reference sequence). With V trimmed by 4 bases and J by 2 bases, 2 bases remained unmatched. Here the CDR3 DNA reads TGTGCCAGTAGTACCGACAGGGCTGGAAACACCATATATTTT. It yields the protein CASSTDRAGNTIYF.